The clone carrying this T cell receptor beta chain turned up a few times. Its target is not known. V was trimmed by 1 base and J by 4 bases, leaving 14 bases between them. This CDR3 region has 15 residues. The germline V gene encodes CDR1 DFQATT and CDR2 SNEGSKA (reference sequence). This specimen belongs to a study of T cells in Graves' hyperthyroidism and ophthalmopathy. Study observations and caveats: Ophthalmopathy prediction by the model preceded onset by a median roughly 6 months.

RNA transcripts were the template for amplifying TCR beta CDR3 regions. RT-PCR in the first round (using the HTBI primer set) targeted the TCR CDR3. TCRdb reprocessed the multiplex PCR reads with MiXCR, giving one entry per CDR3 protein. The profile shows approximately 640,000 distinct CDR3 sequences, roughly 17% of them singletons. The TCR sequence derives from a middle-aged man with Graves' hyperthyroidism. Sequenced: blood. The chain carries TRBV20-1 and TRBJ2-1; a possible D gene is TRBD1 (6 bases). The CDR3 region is CSARAHYREYNEQFF. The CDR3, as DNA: TGCAGTGCTAGAGCCCATTACAGGGAATACAATGAGCAGTTCTTC.